The clone carrying this T cell receptor beta chain has ten or more counts. Antigen unknown. Unsorted libraries were generated from 2 million PBMCs held at -80 degrees C. It was by 5'RACE with 10-nucleotide random UMIs that the cDNA was made. TCRdb recomputed calls from the 5' RACE reads with MiXCR, one row per CDR3 protein. The table shows about 59,000 distinct CDR3 sequences, with approximately 11% occurring only once. These data originate in a study of neurological immune-mediated disorders. There are 12 residues in the CDR3. Germline loops: CDR1 DFQATT, CDR2 SNEGSKA (reference sequence). V lost 3 bases and J lost 14; bases outside the gene matches: 7. Study-level findings and limits: In HTLV-1-associated myelopathy, TCR clonal expansion was greatest, whereas multiple sclerosis had the least, falling below healthy controls. No expanded-clone CDR3 amino acid sequence recurred across subjects, suggesting private TCR-beta repertoires.

The clonotype originates from a woman in her fifties or sixties with HTLV-1-associated myelopathy (HAM/TSP). V gene TRBV20-1 combines with J gene TRBJ1-6; 7 bases map to TRBD1. Material for sequencing was PBMCs. This CDR3 reads CSASQPTGSLHF. Written as DNA, the CDR3 is TGCAGTGCTAGTCAGCCGACAGGGTCCCTCCACTTT.